This paragraph covers one T cell receptor beta chain sequence. Its antigen remains unidentified. Sequencing was performed with immunoSEQ multiplex PCR; in TCRdb, only in-frame clones are kept and a portion is missing. The sample lists 95,000 to 150,000 clones, about 90% occurring once. The data belong to a study of T cell responses to AZD1222 COVID-19 vaccine. This CDR3 spans 17 amino acids. The germline V gene encodes CDR1 LGHNT and CDR2 FRNRAP. The V and J ends lost 2 bases and 6 bases, in that order; junction bases with no gene match: 10. Study-level points and caveats: Baseline seropositives among AZD1222 recipients totaled only 6 or 7. Unmutated variant regions are reportedly the target of nearly half of TCRs that are spike-specific. Clonal diversity was possibly underestimated, and the donors were mostly white British, with more females.

The sequenced sample was peripheral blood, obtained on day 0 of AZD1222 vaccination. This chain connects TRBV12-5 to TRBJ1-5; 10 nucleotides line up with TRBD1. The receptor comes from an adult in good health. The CDR3 here is CASGLTRDRGPGQPQHF. Here the CDR3 DNA reads TGTGCTAGTGGTTTGACTCGGGACAGGGGACCGGGTCAGCCCCAGCATTTT.